This entry describes one T cell receptor beta chain. This entry is derived from a study of long-term antiretroviral therapy in people with HIV. Investigators performed immunoSEQ version v3.0 at survey level. Sequenced by immunoSEQ multiplex PCR; TCRdb stores in-frame clones only, minus some. The sample lists 11,000 to 15,000 clones; approximately 86% were seen once. Sampling of each donor yielded at least one pre-ART PBMC sample and at least two post-ART PBMC samples. The germline V gene encodes CDR1 DFQATT and CDR2 SNEGSKA (reference sequence). The ends were cut back, 5 bases at V and 4 bases at J, with 2 bases in the middle. There are 9 residues in the CDR3.

This TCR derives from a man in his forties or fifties with HIV. The material was unsorted PBMCs, obtained 6.2 years after starting antiretroviral therapy. The rearrangement uses TRBV20-1 and TRBJ1-2, with no clear D. CDR3 loop: CSASYGYTF. DNA of the CDR3: TGCAGTGCTTCCTATGGCTACACCTTC.